The present entry profiles one T cell receptor beta chain with its context. The V gene end was trimmed by 6 bases and the J gene end by 6 bases; junction bases not matched to a gene: 11. Per germline, CDR1 MRHNA and CDR2 SNTAGT. The CDR3 runs to 15 residues. This sample was included in a study of blood T cell repertoires in COVID-19. Study-wide context: Donors in the United States, Italy and Spain gave samples during acute or convalescent COVID-19.

Profiled with immunoSEQ multiplex PCR; TCRdb holds only in-frame clones, not every one. The table lists approximately 200,000 clones, around four fifths of them singletons, with about 4.9% in the top ten. This receptor was identified in a woman aged 25-40 years with acute or convalescent COVID-19. The specimen sequenced was peripheral blood. The rearrangement uses TRBV6-4 and TRBJ1-1; 9 bases line up with TRBD1. The CDR3 nucleotides are TGTGCCAGCAGATCGGAACAGGGGGCGTGGGCTGAAGCTTTCTTT. Its translation: CASRSEQGAWAEAFF.